This TCR beta chain was found in a study of T-cell memory formation after mild COVID-19. The CDR3 consists of 14 residues. Germline values: CDR1 SGHKS, CDR2 YYEKEE (reference sequence). With 3 bases clipped from V and 5 bases from J, the junction kept 8 bases outside the gene matches. 5'RACE with constant-segment primers yielded barcoded, UMI-tagged TCR alpha and TCR beta cDNA libraries. In TCRdb, the 5' RACE reads were re-called with MiXCR into one record per CDR3 protein. The table lists a few hundred thousand distinct CDR3 sequences, approximately 19% of them singletons. Sequencing was done on a sample of PBMCs or a T cell subset sorted from them (not recorded which). The receptor's source is a man between 18 and 29 years old who had mild COVID-19 (a few samples of this study predate the infection). Cell type and time point are not known. This sequence joins TRBV5-5 and TRBJ2-7; 7 nucleotides align to TRBD1. The DNA for the CDR3 is TGTGCCAGCAGCTCGACAGGGTCGGGTGACGAGCAGTACGTC. Translated: CASSSTGSGDEQYV.